Presented here are 18 T cell receptor beta chains from one specimen sequenced in a study of T cell responses to AZD1222 COVID-19 vaccine. TCRdb's table, derived via immunoSEQ multiplex PCR, lists solely in-frame clones and lacks some. Of more than 250,000 clones in the sample, over 85% were seen once. The sample in question was peripheral blood, obtained on day 0 of AZD1222 vaccination. Receptors originate from an adult in good health.

The chain carries TRBV27 and TRBJ2-7, with 9 positions matching TRBD1. Germline V CDR1 and CDR2: MNHEY, SMNVEV (reference sequence). Germline trimming cut 5 bases from V and 5 bases from J; bases unmatched to any gene: 7. There are 14 residues in the CDR3. The CDR3 DNA follows: TGTGCCAGCAGTAACTCGGACAGGGGCCACGAGCAGTACTTC. As protein: CASSNSDRGHEQYF.

This chain joins TRBV5-1 and TRBJ2-7; tentatively, D is TRBD2 (6 bases). In germline, CDR1 is SGHRS, CDR2 YFSETQ. The CDR3 is made up of 16 amino acids. V gave up 1 base and J gave up 4 bases, with 18 bases separating them. The CDR3 DNA follows: TGCGCCAGCAGCTTGCAACGGACCCCTGGGGGGTACGAGCAGTACTTC. This sequence encodes CASSLQRTPGGYEQYF.

The sample holds a few counts of this clone. The chain is built from TRBV28 and TRBJ2-2; TRBD2 matches 14 bases. CDR1 is MDHEN and CDR2 is SYDVKM in the germline V gene. This CDR3 spans 17 amino acids. After removal of 0 bases from V and 6 bases from J, the junction contained 3 bases not matched to a gene. CDR3 residues: CASSLWRLAGGPGELFF. The CDR3 region has the DNA TGTGCCAGCAGTTTATGGCGACTAGCGGGAGGGCCCGGGGAGCTGTTTTTT. Full variable domain (outside the CDR3, taken from reference TRBV28 and TRBJ2-2): DVKVTQSSRYLVKRTGEKVFLECVQDMDHENMFWYRQDPGLGLRLIYFSYDVKMKEKGDIPEGYSVSREKKERFSLILESASTNQTSMYLCASSLWRLAGGPGELFFGEGSRLTVL.

The J gene is TRBJ1-3, the V gene TRBV27; D call uncertain. The germline gives CDR1 MNHEY, CDR2 SMNVEV (reference sequence). The CDR3 runs 18 residues. The ends were cut back, 0 bases at V and 2 bases at J, with 17 bases in the middle. The CDR3 sequence is CASSLSFPGIGAGNTIYF. The CDR3 DNA sequence: TGTGCCAGCAGTTTATCATTCCCAGGTATCGGAGCTGGAAACACCATATATTTT.

V and J are TRBV5-4 and TRBJ2-7; tentative D call: TRBD2 (7 bases). The germline V gene has CDR1 SGHNT and CDR2 YYREEE (reference sequence). The CDR3 is made up of 15 amino acids. V gave up 4 bases and J gave up 5 bases, with 19 bases separating them. The CDR3: CASSPDGGLRNEQYF. The CDR3 DNA is TGTGCCAGCAGCCCAGACGGGGGGCTTCGGAACGAGCAGTACTTC.

The CDR3 DNA reads as TGTGCCAGCAGCCACTTGGACGGGGACGGGCAGTACTTC. It specifies CASSHLDGDGQYF. The chain couples TRBV3-1 (or the pseudogene TRBV3-2) to TRBJ2-7; the D gene could be TRBD1 or TRBD2 (5 bases each). CDR1 and CDR2 (germline): LGHDT, YNNKEL (reference sequence). The V end lost 3 bases, the J end lost 9 bases, and 15 bases lay between the germline ends. This CDR3 has 13 residues.

The chain combines TRBV29-1 with TRBJ2-6; 8 bases map to TRBD1. CDR3 size: 19 residues. Per germline, CDR1 SQVTM and CDR2 ANQGSEA. Germline trimming cut 0 bases from V and 12 bases from J; bases unmatched to any gene: 22. The CDR3 is CSVEDSEDRDPLRSPVLTF. The CDR3 DNA is TGCAGCGTTGAAGATTCGGAGGACAGGGACCCATTACGATCACCCGTCCTGACTTTC.

The chain uses TRBV5-1 and TRBJ2-5, with D maybe TRBD1 (8 bases). V was clipped by 0 bases and J by 6 bases, with 21 bases between them. CDR1 and CDR2 (germline): SGHRS, YFSETQ. CDR3 length: 17 residues. CDR3 in amino acids: CASSLGPAQGGGKTQYF. CDR3 nucleotide sequence: TGCGCCAGCAGCTTGGGGCCTGCACAGGGGGGAGGGAAGACCCAGTACTTC. The entire variable domain, with the rest obtained from reference TRBV5-1 and TRBJ2-5, is as follows: KAGVTQTPRYLIKTRGQQVTLSCSPISGHRSVSWYQQTPGQGLQFLFEYFSETQRNKGNFPGRFSGRQFSNSRSEMNVSTLELGDSALYLCASSLGPAQGGGKTQYFGPGTRLLVL.

V gene TRBV18 combines with J gene TRBJ1-6, with D tentatively TRBD1 (5 bases). The CDR3 is 17 amino acids. V lost 3 bases to trimming and J lost 0 bases, with 12 bases between them. Germline V gives CDR1 KGHSH, CDR2 LQKENI. In DNA, the CDR3 is TGTGCCAGCTCACCCTCGACAGATCCCTCCTATAATTCACCCCTCCACTTT. Amino acid sequence: CASSPSTDPSYNSPLHF.

The rearrangement joins TRBV20-1 to TRBJ2-7, with unresolved D. The CDR3 length is 10 residues. The V gene lost 6 bases and the J gene lost 9 bases, with 12 bases spanning the gap. CDR1 DFQATT and CDR2 SNEGSKA come from the germline V gene (reference sequence). The CDR3 coding sequence is TGCAGTGCCGGTGGGGTAGGGCAGTACTTC. It yields the protein CSAGGVGQYF.

The genes are TRBV19 and TRBJ2-4; TRBD2 agrees at 12 bases. V shed 10 bases, J shed 6 bases, and the junction held 7 bases outside the gene matches. The CDR3 has 14 residues. Germline CDR1 and CDR2: LNHDA and SQIVND (reference sequence). The CDR3 is CATQRTSGINIQYF. The CDR3 DNA reads as TGTGCCACCCAGAGGACTAGCGGGATAAACATTCAGTACTTC.

The J gene is TRBJ1-1, the V gene TRBV19; 7 nucleotides match TRBD1. V lost 4 bases and J lost 6; bases outside the gene matches: 8. The CDR3 runs to 14 residues. CDR1 and CDR2 from the germline V gene are LNHDA and SQIVND (reference sequence). The CDR3, as DNA: TGTGCCAGTAGTACTACAGGGGAGTTAGCTGAAGCTTTCTTT. As protein: CASSTTGELAEAFF.

The rearrangement links TRBV10-2 to TRBJ2-3; TRBD2 agrees at 9 bases. After removal of 6 bases from V and 0 bases from J, the junction contained 10 bases not matched to a gene. This CDR3 contains 17 residues. Germline loops: CDR1 WSHSY, CDR2 SAAADI. The CDR3 nucleotides are TGCGCCAGCAGCGTTCTCGCGGGGGGGGCTAGCACAGATACGCAGTATTTT. It codes for CASSVLAGGASTDTQYF.

This clone has just one count. This chain uses TRBV10-2 with TRBJ2-6, with 7 bases fitting TRBD1. The CDR3 has 15 residues. V was pared by 10 bases and J by 0 bases, with 6 bases of the junction left unmatched. Germline assignment: CDR1 WSHSY and CDR2 SAAADI. The CDR3 region is CATRWDSSGANVLTF. The CDR3 nucleotides read TGCGCCACCCGATGGGACAGCTCTGGGGCCAACGTCCTGACTTTC.

The rearrangement links TRBV27 to TRBJ2-2; TRBD1 agrees at 9 bases. Germline lookup yields CDR1 MNHEY and CDR2 SMNVEV (reference sequence). The CDR3 extends over 16 amino acids. V was pared by 6 bases and J by 2 bases, with 7 bases of the junction left unmatched. The DNA for the CDR3 is TGTGCCAGCAGACCCATGACAGGGGGAAACACCGGGGAGCTGTTTTTT. Amino acid sequence: CASRPMTGGNTGELFF.

This chain connects TRBV5-1 to TRBJ1-1; no firm D call. Germline CDR1 is SGHRS and CDR2 is YFSETQ. This CDR3 region has 14 residues. V was pared by 0 bases and J by 2 bases, with 8 bases between. In DNA form, the CDR3 reads TGCGCCAGCAGCTTGGGCAAGGGAAACACTGAAGCTTTCTTT. This gives the protein CASSLGKGNTEAFF.

A single count supports this clone. V is TRBV27 and J is TRBJ2-5; TRBD2 aligns across 8 bases. The germline gives CDR1 MNHEY, CDR2 SMNVEV (reference sequence). The trim removed 5 bases at V and 5 bases at J, leaving 13 bases unmatched. The CDR3 length is 16 residues. CDR3 in amino acids: CASSRDGRALVETQYF. Here the CDR3 DNA reads TGTGCCAGCAGTCGGGACGGGAGGGCCTTAGTGGAGACCCAGTACTTC.

The genes are TRBV11-2 and TRBJ2-7, with 7 nucleotides matching TRBD1. Germline CDR1 SGHAT, CDR2 FQNNGV. J was trimmed by 6 bases and V by 2 bases; bases with no gene match: 1. This CDR3 contains 12 residues. In nucleotides, the CDR3 is TGTGCCAGCAGCTTAACAGGGGTCGAGCAGTACTTC. Its protein is CASSLTGVEQYF. Full variable domain (outside the CDR3, taken from reference TRBV11-2 and TRBJ2-7): EAGVAQSPRYKIIEKRQSVAFWCNPISGHATLYWYQQILGQGPKLLIQFQNNGVVDDSQLPKDRFSAERLKGVDSTLKIQPAKLEDSAVYLCASSLTGVEQYFGPGTRLTVT.